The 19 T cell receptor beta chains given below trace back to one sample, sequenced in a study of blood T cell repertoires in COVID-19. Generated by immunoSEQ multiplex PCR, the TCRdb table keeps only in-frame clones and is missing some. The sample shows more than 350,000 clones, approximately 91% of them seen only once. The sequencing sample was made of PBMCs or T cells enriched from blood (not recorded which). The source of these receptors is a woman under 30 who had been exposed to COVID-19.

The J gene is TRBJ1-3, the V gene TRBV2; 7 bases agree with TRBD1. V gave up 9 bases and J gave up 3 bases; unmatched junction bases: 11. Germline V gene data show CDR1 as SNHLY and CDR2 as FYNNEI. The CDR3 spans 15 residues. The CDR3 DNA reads TGTGCCAGTCATAAACAGGGGATGTTTGGAAACACCATATATTTT. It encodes CASHKQGMFGNTIYF.

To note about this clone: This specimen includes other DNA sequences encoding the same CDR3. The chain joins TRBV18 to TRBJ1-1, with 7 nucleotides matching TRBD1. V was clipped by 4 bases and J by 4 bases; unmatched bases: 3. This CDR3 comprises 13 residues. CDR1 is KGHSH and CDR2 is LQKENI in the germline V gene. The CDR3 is CASSLTGTTEAFF. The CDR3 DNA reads TGTGCCAGCTCACTGACAGGGACCACTGAAGCTTTCTTT.

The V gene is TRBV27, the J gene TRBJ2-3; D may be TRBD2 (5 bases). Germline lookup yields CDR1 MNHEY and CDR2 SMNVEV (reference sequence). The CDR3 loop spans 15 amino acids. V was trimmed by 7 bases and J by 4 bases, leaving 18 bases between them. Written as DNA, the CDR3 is TGTGCCAGCAAACCCCCCCGGGGAAGGGCAGATACGCAGTATTTT. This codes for CASKPPRGRADTQYF.

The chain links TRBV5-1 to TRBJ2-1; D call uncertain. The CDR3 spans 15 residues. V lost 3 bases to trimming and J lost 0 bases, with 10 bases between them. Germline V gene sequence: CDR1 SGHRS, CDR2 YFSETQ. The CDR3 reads CASSWSGVSYNEQFF. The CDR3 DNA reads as TGCGCCAGCAGCTGGTCAGGTGTCTCCTACAATGAGCAGTTCTTC.

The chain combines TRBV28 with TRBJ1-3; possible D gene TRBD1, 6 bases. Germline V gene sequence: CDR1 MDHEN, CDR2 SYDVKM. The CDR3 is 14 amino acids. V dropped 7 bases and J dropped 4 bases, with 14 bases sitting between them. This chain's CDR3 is CASIGGPNGNTIYF. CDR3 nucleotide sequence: TGTGCCAGCATCGGGGGGCCGAACGGAAACACCATATATTTT. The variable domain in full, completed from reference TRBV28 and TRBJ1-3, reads DVKVTQSSRYLVKRTGEKVFLECVQDMDHENMFWYRQDPGLGLRLIYFSYDVKMKEKGDIPEGYSVSREKKERFSLILESASTNQTSMYLCASIGGPNGNTIYFGEGSWLTVV.

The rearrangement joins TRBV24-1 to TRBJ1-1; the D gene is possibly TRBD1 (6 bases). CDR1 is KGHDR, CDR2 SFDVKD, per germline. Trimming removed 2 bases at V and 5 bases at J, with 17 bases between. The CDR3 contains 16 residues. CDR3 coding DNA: TGTGCCACCAGTGATTCCAAACAGGGAAAGGAAACTGAAGCTTTCTTT. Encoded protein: CATSDSKQGKETEAFF.

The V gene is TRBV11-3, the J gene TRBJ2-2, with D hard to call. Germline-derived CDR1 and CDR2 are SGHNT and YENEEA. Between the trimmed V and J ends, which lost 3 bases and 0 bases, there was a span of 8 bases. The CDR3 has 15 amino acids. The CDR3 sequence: CASSFNTANTGELFF. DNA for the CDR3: TGTGCCAGCAGCTTCAACACCGCGAACACCGGGGAGCTGTTTTTT.

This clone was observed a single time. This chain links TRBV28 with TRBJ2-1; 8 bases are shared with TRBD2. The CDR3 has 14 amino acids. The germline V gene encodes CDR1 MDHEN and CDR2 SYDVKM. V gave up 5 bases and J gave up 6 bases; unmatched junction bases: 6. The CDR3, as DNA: TGTGCCAGCAGTAAAGCGGGGGATAGCAATGAGCAGTTCTTC. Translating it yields CASSKAGDSNEQFF. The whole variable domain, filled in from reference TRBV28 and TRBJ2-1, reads DVKVTQSSRYLVKRTGEKVFLECVQDMDHENMFWYRQDPGLGLRLIYFSYDVKMKEKGDIPEGYSVSREKKERFSLILESASTNQTSMYLCASSKAGDSNEQFFGPGTRLTVL.

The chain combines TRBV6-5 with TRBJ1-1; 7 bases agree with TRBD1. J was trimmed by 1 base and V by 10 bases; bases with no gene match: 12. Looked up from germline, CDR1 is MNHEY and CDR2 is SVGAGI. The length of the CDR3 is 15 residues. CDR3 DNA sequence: TGTGCCACCAATCTCCACAGGGGTGGGAACACTGAAGCTTTCTTT. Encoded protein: CATNLHRGGNTEAFF.

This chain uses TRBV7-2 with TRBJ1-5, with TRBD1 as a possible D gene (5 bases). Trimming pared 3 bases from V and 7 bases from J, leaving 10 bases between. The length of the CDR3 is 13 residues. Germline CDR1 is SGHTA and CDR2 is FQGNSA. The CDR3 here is CASSLIGGQPQHF. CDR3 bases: TGTGCCAGCAGCTTGATCGGGGGGCAGCCCCAGCATTTT.

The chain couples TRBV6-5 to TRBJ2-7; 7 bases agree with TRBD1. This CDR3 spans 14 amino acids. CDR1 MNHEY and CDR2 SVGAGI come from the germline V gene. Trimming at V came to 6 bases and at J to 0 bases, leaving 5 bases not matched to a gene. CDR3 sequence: CASREDRSSYEQYF. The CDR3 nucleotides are TGTGCCAGCAGGGAGGACAGGAGCTCCTACGAGCAGTACTTC.

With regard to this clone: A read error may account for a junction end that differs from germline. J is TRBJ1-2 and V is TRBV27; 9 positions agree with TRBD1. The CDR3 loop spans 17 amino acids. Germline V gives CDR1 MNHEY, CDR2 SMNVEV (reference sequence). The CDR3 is CASSPGTGRLYVDGYTF. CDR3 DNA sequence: TGTGCCAGCAGTCCCGGGACAGGGCGTTTGTATGTAGATGGTTACACCTTC.

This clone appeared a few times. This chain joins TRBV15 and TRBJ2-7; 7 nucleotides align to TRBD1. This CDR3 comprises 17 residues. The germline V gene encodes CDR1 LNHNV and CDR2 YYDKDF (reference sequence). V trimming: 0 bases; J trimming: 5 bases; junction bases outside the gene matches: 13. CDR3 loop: CATSREYRGRGFDEQYF. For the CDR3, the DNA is TGTGCCACCAGCAGAGAATACAGGGGTAGGGGCTTTGACGAGCAGTACTTC.

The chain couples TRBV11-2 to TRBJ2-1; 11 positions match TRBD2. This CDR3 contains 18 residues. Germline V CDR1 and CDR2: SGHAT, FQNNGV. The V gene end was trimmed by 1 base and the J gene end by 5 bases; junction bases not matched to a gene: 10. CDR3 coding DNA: TGTGCCAGCAGCTTAGTACAGACACTAGCGGGAGAACACAATGAGCAGTTCTTC. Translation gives CASSLVQTLAGEHNEQFF.

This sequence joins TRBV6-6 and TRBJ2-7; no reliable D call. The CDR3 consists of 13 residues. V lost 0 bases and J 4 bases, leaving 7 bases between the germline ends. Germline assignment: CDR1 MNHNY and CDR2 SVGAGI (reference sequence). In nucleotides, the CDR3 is TGTGCCAGCAGTTACTCGCCCCGGTACGAGCAGTACTTC. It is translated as CASSYSPRYEQYF.

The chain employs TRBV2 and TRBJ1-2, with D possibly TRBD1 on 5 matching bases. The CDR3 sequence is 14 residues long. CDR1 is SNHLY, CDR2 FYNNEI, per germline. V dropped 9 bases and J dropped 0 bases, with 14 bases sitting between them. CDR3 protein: CARASDKSNYGYTF. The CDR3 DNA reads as TGTGCCAGAGCCTCGGACAAATCTAACTATGGCTACACCTTC.

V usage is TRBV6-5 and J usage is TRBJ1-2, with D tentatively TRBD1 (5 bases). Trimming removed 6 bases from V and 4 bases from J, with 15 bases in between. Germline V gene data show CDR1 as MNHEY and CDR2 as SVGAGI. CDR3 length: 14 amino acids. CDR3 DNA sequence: TGTGCCAGCAGGGACTCGGTGGGGGGCTATGGCTACACCTTC. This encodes CASRDSVGGYGYTF.

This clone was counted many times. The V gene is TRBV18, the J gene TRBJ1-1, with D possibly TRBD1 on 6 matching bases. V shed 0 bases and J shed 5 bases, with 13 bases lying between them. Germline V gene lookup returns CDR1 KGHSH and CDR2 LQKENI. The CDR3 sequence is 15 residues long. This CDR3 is CASSPPGRQETEAFF. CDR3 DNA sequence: TGTGCCAGCTCACCACCGGGAAGACAGGAGACTGAAGCTTTCTTT. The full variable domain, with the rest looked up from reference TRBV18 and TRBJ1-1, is NAGVMQNPRHLVRRRGQEARLRCSPMKGHSHVYWYRQLPEEGLKFMVYLQKENIIDESGMPKERFSAEFPKEGPSILRIQQVVRGDSAAYFCASSPPGRQETEAFFGQGTRLTVV.

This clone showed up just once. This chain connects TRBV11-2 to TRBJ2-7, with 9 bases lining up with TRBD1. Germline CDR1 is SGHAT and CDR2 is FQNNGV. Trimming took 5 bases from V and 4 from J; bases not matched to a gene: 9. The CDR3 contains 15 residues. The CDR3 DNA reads TGTGCCAGCAGCCCGGACAGGGGCCTACCATACGAGCAGTACTTC. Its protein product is CASSPDRGLPYEQYF. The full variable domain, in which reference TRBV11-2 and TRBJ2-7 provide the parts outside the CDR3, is EAGVAQSPRYKIIEKRQSVAFWCNPISGHATLYWYQQILGQGPKLLIQFQNNGVVDDSQLPKDRFSAERLKGVDSTLKIQPAKLEDSAVYLCASSPDRGLPYEQYFGPGTRLTVT.